The 19 T cell receptor beta chains given below trace back to one sample, sequenced in a study of beta chain features in type 1 diabetes. Sequenced material consisted of expressed TCRB transcripts (all of the isolated RNA was reverse transcribed). The method was immunoSEQ multiplex PCR; TCRdb's version includes in-frame clones alone and lacks a portion of them. This sample has 130,000 or so clones, with approximately 9.2% found just once. Sequenced material: central memory CD4+ T cells from blood. The source is a man aged 18-30 years in good health.

This clone was found many times. This chain links TRBV10-3 with TRBJ2-5, with TRBD2 matching 12 bases. V trimming: 9 bases; J trimming: 5 bases; junction bases outside the gene matches: 1. CDR1 is ENHRY and CDR2 is SYGVKD in the germline V gene. The CDR3 has 12 amino acids. The CDR3: CAIGTSGETQYF. The CDR3 nucleotides are TGTGCCATTGGGACTAGCGGGGAGACCCAGTACTTC.

This clone appeared a few times. The V and J genes are TRBV5-1 and TRBJ2-1; tentatively, D is TRBD1 (5 bases). Trimming removed 2 bases from V and 7 bases from J, with 10 bases in between. The CDR3 loop spans 13 amino acids. CDR1 is SGHRS, CDR2 YFSETQ, per germline. The CDR3 nucleotides read TGCGCCAGCAGCTTCAATAGGGGTAATGAGCAGTTCTTC. Protein sequence: CASSFNRGNEQFF.

This chain links TRBV5-1 with TRBJ2-4, with D maybe TRBD2 (7 bases). V was clipped by 2 bases and J by 7 bases, with 16 bases between them. The CDR3 loop spans 15 amino acids. Germline V gives CDR1 SGHRS, CDR2 YFSETQ. CDR3 amino acids: CASSFGAGAGNIQYF. In DNA form, the CDR3 reads TGCGCCAGCAGCTTCGGGGCGGGGGCCGGGAACATTCAGTACTTC. The variable domain in full, with the rest retrieved from reference TRBV5-1 and TRBJ2-4, is KAGVTQTPRYLIKTRGQQVTLSCSPISGHRSVSWYQQTPGQGLQFLFEYFSETQRNKGNFPGRFSGRQFSNSRSEMNVSTLELGDSALYLCASSFGAGAGNIQYFGAGTRLSVL.

The rearrangement links TRBV6-5 to TRBJ2-1; 8 nucleotides line up with TRBD2. CDR1 MNHEY and CDR2 SVGAGI come from the germline V gene. The junction had 4 bases not matched to a gene; V was cut back by 5 bases and J by 4 bases. This CDR3 comprises 14 residues. The CDR3 reads CASSEVAGYNEQFF. CDR3 sequence (DNA): TGTGCCAGCAGTGAAGTAGCGGGATACAATGAGCAGTTCTTC.

V usage is TRBV14 and J usage is TRBJ2-5; D ambiguous. The CDR3 is 14 amino acids. Germline V gene data show CDR1 as SGHDN and CDR2 as FVKESK. V lost 4 bases to trimming and J lost 5 bases, with 14 bases between them. CDR3 sequence: CASSPTPPRETQYF. The CDR3 DNA reads as TGTGCCAGCAGCCCAACCCCCCCCCGGGAGACCCAGTACTTC. Full variable domain (outside the CDR3, taken from reference TRBV14 and TRBJ2-5): EAGVTQFPSHSVIEKGQTVTLRCDPISGHDNLYWYRRVMGKEIKFLLHFVKESKQDESGMPNNRFLAERTGGTYSTLKVQPAELEDSGVYFCASSPTPPRETQYFGPGTRLLVL.

J is TRBJ2-1 and V is TRBV5-3; 12 bases align to TRBD2. TRBV5-3 is classed as an ORF, of uncertain function. The length of the CDR3 is 15 residues. After removal of 4 bases from V and 4 bases from J, the junction contained 3 bases not matched to a gene. The chain's CDR3 is CARSLGTSGYNEQFF. For the CDR3, the DNA is TGTGCCAGAAGCCTAGGGACTAGCGGGTACAATGAGCAGTTCTTC.

The count of this clone is one. The chain is built from TRBV7-3 and TRBJ2-1, with 8 bases that match TRBD1. The CDR3 loop spans 15 amino acids. V lost 9 bases and J lost 5; bases outside the gene matches: 12. CDR1 SGHTA and CDR2 FQGTGA come from the germline V gene. The CDR3, as DNA: TGTGCCAGTAGTCGGACAGGGAATGCTCACAATGAGCAGTTCTTC. This translates into CASSRTGNAHNEQFF.

The chain has TRBV28 and TRBJ2-7, with TRBD2 matching 7 bases. Germline CDR1 reads MDHEN; CDR2 reads SYDVKM. V lost 3 bases and J lost 0; bases outside the gene matches: 2. The CDR3 totals 14 residues. The CDR3 region is CASSLGGGSYEQYF. The CDR3 region has the DNA TGTGCCAGCAGTTTGGGGGGGGGCTCCTACGAGCAGTACTTC. Combining the CDR3 with reference TRBV28 and TRBJ2-7 gives the whole variable domain DVKVTQSSRYLVKRTGEKVFLECVQDMDHENMFWYRQDPGLGLRLIYFSYDVKMKEKGDIPEGYSVSREKKERFSLILESASTNQTSMYLCASSLGGGSYEQYFGPGTRLTVT.

This clone has at least ten counts. This chain links TRBV29-1 with TRBJ2-1; the match to TRBD1 covers 9 bases. Germline V CDR1 and CDR2: SQVTM, ANQGSEA. The CDR3 is made up of 13 amino acids. V dropped 5 bases and J dropped 9; count of bases not matched to a gene: 8. CDR3 coding DNA: TGCAGCGTTCTTAGGGACAGGGAGTCTGAGCAGTTCTTC. Residues: CSVLRDRESEQFF.

This clone has just a few counts. The genes are TRBV19 and TRBJ2-5, with 8 bases aligning to TRBD1. Trimming cost V 4 bases and J 4 bases; bases outside gene matches: 11. CDR3 length: 16 residues. Germline CDR1 reads LNHDA; CDR2 reads SQIVND (reference sequence). CDR3 coding DNA: TGTGCCAGTAGTACCGACAGGGGACGGCGAGGAGAGACCCAGTACTTC. Translation: CASSTDRGRRGETQYF.

This clone was seen more than once but under ten times. The rearrangement joins TRBV7-8 to TRBJ1-5; the D gene is possibly TRBD1 (5 bases). CDR3 length equals 14 residues. Trimming pared 0 bases from V and 10 bases from J, leaving 13 bases between. CDR1 is SGHVS, CDR2 FQNEAQ, per germline. Here the CDR3 reads CASSLADRQSPQHF. The CDR3 DNA reads as TGTGCCAGCAGCTTAGCCGATCGACAGTCTCCCCAGCATTTT. The complete variable domain, with remaining parts taken from reference TRBV7-8 and TRBJ1-5, reads GAGVSQSPRYKVAKRGQDVALRCDPISGHVSLFWYQQALGQGPEFLTYFQNEAQLDKSGLPSDRFFAERPEGSVSTLKIQRTQQEDSAVYLCASSLADRQSPQHFGDGTRLSIL.

This clone was counted between two and nine times. This CDR3 is CASSGDRGMNTEAFF. DNA of the CDR3: TGTGCCAGCAGTGGCGACAGGGGTATGAACACTGAAGCTTTCTTT. The chain carries TRBV2 and TRBJ1-1; TRBD1 aligns across 8 bases. Unmatched junction bases numbered 4, after V lost 4 bases and J lost 0 bases. The CDR3 is made up of 15 amino acids. Germline CDR1 is SNHLY and CDR2 is FYNNEI.

The chain has TRBV29-1 and TRBJ2-7, with D possibly TRBD2 on 6 matching bases. The V end lost 6 bases, the J end lost 1 base, and 16 bases lay between the germline ends. The CDR3 totals 14 residues. CDR1 is SQVTM, CDR2 ANQGSEA, per germline. In DNA form, the CDR3 reads TGCAGCGTAATACCGCAGGGAGGATCCTACGAGCAGTACTTC. As protein: CSVIPQGGSYEQYF.

This clone was observed at least ten times. The chain combines TRBV19 with TRBJ2-6; D remains unclear. Germline-derived CDR1 and CDR2 are LNHDA and SQIVND (reference sequence). The CDR3 runs 16 residues. V lost 5 bases to trimming and J lost 0 bases, with 11 bases between them. The CDR3 loop reads CASSPLYSSGANVLTF. The DNA of the CDR3 is TGTGCCAGTAGTCCGCTGTACAGCTCTGGGGCCAACGTCCTGACTTTC.

This clone was seen more than once but under ten times. The genes are TRBV10-3 and TRBJ2-5; D is perhaps TRBD2 (5 bases). The ends were cut back, 11 bases at V and 0 bases at J, with 13 bases in the middle. Germline V gives CDR1 ENHRY, CDR2 SYGVKD. The CDR3 is 13 residues long. CDR3 region: CALARGDQETQYF. The CDR3 nucleotides read TGTGCCCTGGCACGGGGTGACCAAGAGACCCAGTACTTC.

The chain recombines TRBV4-2 with TRBJ2-5; 11 bases match TRBD2. After removal of 4 bases from V and 1 base from J, the junction contained 2 bases not matched to a gene. Germline lookup yields CDR1 LGHNA and CDR2 YNFKEQ. The CDR3 extends over 15 amino acids. In nucleotides, the CDR3 is TGTGCCAGCAGCCCGACTAGCGGGGTCCAAGAGACCCAGTACTTC. Translated: CASSPTSGVQETQYF.

This clone was seen many times. This rearrangement joins TRBV29-1 to TRBJ2-5; weak D call: TRBD1 (5 bases). Germline V gene data show CDR1 as SQVTM and CDR2 as ANQGSEA. V was pared by 6 bases and J by 4 bases, with 9 bases between. The CDR3 has 11 residues. This chain's CDR3 is CSVLRGETQYF. CDR3 nucleotides: TGCAGCGTCCTTAGGGGAGAGACCCAGTACTTC.

The chain couples TRBV4-3 to TRBJ2-5, with 13 bases identical to TRBD2. Germline trimming cut 0 bases from V and 2 bases from J; bases unmatched to any gene: 12. The CDR3 has 20 residues. CDR1 and CDR2 from the germline V gene are LGHNA and YSLEER. CDR3 sequence: CASSQELAGGTTLQQETQYF. CDR3 bases: TGCGCCAGCAGCCAAGAACTAGCGGGGGGGACCACCTTACAACAAGAGACCCAGTACTTC.

CDR3 DNA sequence: TGCGCCAGCAACCCCTTAGCGGGGGGGCCCGATACGCAGTATTTT. It codes for CASNPLAGGPDTQYF. The V and J genes are TRBV5-1 and TRBJ2-3; 11 bases agree with TRBD2. The CDR3 is made up of 15 amino acids. Per the germline V gene, CDR1 is SGHRS and CDR2 is YFSETQ. J gave up 6 bases and V 6 bases, and 9 bases lay outside the gene matches.